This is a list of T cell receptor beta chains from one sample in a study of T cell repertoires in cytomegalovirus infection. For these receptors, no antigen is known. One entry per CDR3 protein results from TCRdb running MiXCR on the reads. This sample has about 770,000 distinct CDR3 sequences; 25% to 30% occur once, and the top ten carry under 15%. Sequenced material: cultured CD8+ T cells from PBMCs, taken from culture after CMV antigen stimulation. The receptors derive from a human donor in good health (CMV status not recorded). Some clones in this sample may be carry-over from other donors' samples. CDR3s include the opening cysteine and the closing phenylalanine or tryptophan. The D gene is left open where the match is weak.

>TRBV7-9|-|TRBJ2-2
CASSHFRDPNTGELFF
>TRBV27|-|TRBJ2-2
CASSLQTPDNPFANTGELFF
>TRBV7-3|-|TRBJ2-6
CASSSVRTGANVLTF
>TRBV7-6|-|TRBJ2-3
CASSLAPDGDTQYF
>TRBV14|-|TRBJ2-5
CASSRRFGETQYF
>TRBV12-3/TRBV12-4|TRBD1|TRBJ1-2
CASRAADRELGNYGYTF
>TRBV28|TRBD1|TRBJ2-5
CASSFSGQGEETQYF
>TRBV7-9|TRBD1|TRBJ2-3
CASSFRQGSTDTQYF
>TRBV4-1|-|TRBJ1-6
CASSQAKMGTSPLHF
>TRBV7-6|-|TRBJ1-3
CASTGGAGGNTIYF
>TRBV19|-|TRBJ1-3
CASSTLPNRDPSGNTIYF
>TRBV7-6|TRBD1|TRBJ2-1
CASSPPGGSHNEQFF
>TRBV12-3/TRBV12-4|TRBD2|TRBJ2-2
CANAGGAGELFF
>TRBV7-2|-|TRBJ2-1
CASSTGRYNEQFF
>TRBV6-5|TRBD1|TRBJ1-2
CASSYGTGLVYGYTF
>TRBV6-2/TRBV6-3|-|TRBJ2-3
CASRGVNGFTDTQYF
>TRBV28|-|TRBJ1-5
CASSLPSGRQPQHF
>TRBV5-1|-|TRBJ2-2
CASSLEWASGSGTGELFF
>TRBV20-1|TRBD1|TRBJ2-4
CSARDRIKNIQYF
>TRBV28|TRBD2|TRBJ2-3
CASSPFHGRGGPGDTQYF
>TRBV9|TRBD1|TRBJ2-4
CASTPRTGGIQYF
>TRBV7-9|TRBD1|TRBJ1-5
CASSPGRQGVLNQPQHF
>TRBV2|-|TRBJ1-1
CASSGSTGSEAFF
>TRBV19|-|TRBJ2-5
CASSMTEQETQYF
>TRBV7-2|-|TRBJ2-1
CASSLALLAGLNNEQFF
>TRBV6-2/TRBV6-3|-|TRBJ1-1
CASGPQQAFF